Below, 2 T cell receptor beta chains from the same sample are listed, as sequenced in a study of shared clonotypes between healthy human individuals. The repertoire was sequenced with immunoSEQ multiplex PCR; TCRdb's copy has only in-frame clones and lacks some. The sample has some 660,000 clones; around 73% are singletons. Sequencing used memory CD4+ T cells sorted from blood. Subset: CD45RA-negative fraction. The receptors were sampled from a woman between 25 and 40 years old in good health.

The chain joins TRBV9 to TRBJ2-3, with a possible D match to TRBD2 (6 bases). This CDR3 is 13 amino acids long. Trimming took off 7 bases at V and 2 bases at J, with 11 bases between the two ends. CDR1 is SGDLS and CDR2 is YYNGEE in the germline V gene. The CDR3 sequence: CASGGTHTDTQYF. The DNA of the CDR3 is TGTGCCAGCGGCGGGACCCACACAGATACGCAGTATTTT.

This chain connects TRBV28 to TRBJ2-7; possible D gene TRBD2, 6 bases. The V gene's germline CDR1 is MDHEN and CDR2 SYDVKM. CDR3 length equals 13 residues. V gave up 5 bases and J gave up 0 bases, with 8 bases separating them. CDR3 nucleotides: TGTGCCAGCAGTGGCGGGGCCTCCTACGAGCAGTACTTC. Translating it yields CASSGGASYEQYF.